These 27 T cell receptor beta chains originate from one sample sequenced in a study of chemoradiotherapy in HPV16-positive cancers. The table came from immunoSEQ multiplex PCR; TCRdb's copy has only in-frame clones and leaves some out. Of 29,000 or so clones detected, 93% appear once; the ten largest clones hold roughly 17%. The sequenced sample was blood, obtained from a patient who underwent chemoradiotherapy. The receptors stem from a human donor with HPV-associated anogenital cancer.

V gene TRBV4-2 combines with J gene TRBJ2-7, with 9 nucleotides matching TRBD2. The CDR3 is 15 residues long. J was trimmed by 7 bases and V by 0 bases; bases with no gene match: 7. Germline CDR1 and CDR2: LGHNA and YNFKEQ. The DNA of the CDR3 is TGTGCCAGCAGCCAAGAGACTAGCGGTTGGCGGGAGCAGTACTTC. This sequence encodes CASSQETSGWREQYF.

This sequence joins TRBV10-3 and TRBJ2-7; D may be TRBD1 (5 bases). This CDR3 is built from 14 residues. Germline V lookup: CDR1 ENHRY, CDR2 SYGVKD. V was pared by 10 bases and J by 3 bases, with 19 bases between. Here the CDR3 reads CATFDRTTSYEQYF. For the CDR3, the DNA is TGTGCCACGTTCGATCGGACAACAAGCTACGAGCAGTACTTC.

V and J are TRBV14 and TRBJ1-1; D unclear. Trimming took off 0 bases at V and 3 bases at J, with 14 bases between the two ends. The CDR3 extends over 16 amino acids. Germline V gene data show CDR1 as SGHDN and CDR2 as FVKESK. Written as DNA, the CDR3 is TGTGCCAGCAGCCAAGATGCAGGCGAAGCGCACACTGAAGCTTTCTTT. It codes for CASSQDAGEAHTEAFF.

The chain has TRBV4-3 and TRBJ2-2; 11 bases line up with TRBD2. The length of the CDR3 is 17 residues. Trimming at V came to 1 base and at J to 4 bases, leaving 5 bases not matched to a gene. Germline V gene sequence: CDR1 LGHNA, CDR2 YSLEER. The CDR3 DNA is TGCGCCAGCAGCCAAGCGCCCGGGACTAGCGGCACCGGGGAGCTGTTTTTT. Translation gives CASSQAPGTSGTGELFF.

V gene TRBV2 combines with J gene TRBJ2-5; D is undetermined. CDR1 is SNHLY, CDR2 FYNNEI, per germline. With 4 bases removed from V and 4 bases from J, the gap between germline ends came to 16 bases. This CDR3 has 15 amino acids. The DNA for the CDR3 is TGTGCCAGCAGTGGTTTAGGGAACCCCGGAGAGACCCAGTACTTC. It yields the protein CASSGLGNPGETQYF.

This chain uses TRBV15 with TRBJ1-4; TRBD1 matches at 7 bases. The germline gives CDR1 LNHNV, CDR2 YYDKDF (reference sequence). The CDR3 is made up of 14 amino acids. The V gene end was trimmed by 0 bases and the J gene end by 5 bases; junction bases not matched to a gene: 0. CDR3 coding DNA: TGTGCCACCAGCAGAGACAGGGGGAATGAAAAACTGTTTTTT. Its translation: CATSRDRGNEKLFF.

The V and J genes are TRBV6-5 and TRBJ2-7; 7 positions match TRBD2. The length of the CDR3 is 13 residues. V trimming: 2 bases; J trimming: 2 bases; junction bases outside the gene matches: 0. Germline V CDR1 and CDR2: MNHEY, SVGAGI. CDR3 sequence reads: CASSYAGAYEQYF. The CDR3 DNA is TGTGCCAGCAGTTACGCGGGAGCCTACGAGCAGTACTTC.

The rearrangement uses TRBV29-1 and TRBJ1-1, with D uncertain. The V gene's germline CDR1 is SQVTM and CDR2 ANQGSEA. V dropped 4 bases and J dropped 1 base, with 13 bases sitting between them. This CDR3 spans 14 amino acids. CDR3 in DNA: TGCAGCGTTGTCGCCCTACAAGAGAACACTGAAGCTTTCTTT. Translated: CSVVALQENTEAFF. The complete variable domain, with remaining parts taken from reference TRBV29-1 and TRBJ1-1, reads SAVISQKPSRDICQRGTSLTIQCQVDSQVTMMFWYRQQPGQSLTLIATANQGSEATYESGFVIDKFPISRPNLTFSTLTVSNMSPEDSSIYLCSVVALQENTEAFFGQGTRLTVV.

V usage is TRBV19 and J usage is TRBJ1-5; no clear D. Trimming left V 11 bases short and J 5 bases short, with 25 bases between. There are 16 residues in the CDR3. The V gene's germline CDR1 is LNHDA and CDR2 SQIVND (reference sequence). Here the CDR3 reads CAASDVVSGDYQPQHF. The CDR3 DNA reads TGTGCCGCCTCTGACGTGGTTTCGGGAGACTATCAGCCCCAGCATTTT.

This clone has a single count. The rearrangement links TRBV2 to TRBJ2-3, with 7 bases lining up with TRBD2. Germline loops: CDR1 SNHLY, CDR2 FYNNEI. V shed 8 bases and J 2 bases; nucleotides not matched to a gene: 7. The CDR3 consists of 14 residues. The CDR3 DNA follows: TGTGCCAGCCGGGGGGTCCTAATCACAGATACGCAGTATTTT. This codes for CASRGVLITDTQYF.

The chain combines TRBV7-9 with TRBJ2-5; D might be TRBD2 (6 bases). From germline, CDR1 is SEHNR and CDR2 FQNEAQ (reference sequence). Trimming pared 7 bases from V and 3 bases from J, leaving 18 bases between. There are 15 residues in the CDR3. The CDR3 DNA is TGTGCCAGCAAGGTGGCGGGGCAAACCAAAGAGACCCAGTACTTC. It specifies CASKVAGQTKETQYF.

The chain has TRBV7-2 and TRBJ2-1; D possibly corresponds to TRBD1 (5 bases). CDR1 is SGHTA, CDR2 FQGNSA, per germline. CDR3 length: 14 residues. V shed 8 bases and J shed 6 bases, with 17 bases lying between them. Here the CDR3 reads CASLNSQGGNEQFF. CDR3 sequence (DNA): TGTGCCAGCCTCAACTCTCAGGGTGGCAATGAGCAGTTCTTC.

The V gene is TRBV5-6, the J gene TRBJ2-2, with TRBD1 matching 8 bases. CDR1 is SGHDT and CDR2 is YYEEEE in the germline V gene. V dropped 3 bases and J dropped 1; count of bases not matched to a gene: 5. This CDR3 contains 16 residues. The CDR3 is CASSWTGQVNTGELFF. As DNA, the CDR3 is TGTGCCAGCAGCTGGACGGGACAGGTGAACACCGGGGAGCTGTTTTTT.

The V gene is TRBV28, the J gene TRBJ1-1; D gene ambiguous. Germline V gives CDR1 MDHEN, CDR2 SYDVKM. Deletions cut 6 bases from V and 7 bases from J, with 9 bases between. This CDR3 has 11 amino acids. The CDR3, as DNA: TGTGCCAGCAGAGGACTTCTTGAAGCTTTCTTT. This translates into CASRGLLEAFF.

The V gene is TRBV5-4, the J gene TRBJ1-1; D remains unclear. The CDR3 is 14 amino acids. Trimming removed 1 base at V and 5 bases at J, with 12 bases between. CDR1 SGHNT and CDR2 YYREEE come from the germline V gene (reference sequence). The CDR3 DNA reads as TGTGCCAGCAGCTTGCTCGGGCCAAGTACTGAAGCTTTCTTT. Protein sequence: CASSLLGPSTEAFF.

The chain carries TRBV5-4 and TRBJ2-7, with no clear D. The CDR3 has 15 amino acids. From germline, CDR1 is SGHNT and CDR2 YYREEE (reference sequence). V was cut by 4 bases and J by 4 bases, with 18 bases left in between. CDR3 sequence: CASSPRPDVWYEQYF. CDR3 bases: TGTGCCAGCAGCCCCAGGCCTGATGTATGGTACGAGCAGTACTTC.

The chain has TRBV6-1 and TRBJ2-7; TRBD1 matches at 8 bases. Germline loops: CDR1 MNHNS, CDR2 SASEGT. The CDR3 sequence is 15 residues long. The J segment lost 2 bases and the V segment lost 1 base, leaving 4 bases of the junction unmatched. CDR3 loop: CASSEEQGGPYEQYF. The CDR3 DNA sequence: TGTGCCAGCAGTGAAGAACAGGGGGGACCCTACGAGCAGTACTTC.

CDR3 residues: CASSLKRGPKNTEAFF. Here the CDR3 DNA reads TGTGCCAGCAGCTTGAAAAGGGGACCGAAGAACACTGAAGCTTTCTTT. The chain combines TRBV5-4 with TRBJ1-1; perhaps TRBD1 as D (5 bases). Trimming cost V 1 base and J 1 base, with 14 bases left between them. The germline V gene encodes CDR1 SGHNT and CDR2 YYREEE (reference sequence). The CDR3 has 16 amino acids.

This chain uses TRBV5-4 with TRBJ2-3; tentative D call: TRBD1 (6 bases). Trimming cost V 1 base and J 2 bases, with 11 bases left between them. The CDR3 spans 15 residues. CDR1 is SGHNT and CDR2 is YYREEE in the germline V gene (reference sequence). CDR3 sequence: CASSLPQGSTDTQYF. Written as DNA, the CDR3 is TGTGCCAGCAGCTTGCCTCAGGGGTCCACAGATACGCAGTATTTT.

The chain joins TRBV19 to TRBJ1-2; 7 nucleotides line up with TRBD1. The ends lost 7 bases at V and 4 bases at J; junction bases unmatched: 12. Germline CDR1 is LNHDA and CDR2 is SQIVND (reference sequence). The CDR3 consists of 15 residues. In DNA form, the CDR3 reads TGTGCCAGTACCGACAGGGAGAGAGGCGGCTATGGCTACACCTTC. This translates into CASTDRERGGYGYTF.

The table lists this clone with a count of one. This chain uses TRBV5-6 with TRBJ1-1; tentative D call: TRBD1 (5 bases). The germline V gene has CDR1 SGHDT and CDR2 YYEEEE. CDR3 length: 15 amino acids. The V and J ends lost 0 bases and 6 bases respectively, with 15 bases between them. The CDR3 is CASSLGRRTSPEAFF. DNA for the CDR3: TGTGCCAGCAGCTTGGGGCGGCGGACATCGCCTGAAGCTTTCTTT.

CDR3 nucleotide sequence: TGTGCCAGCTCACCACGAGGGACAGGGGTCACAGATACGCAGTATTTT. Translating it yields CASSPRGTGVTDTQYF. The chain carries TRBV18 and TRBJ2-3, with TRBD1 identical over 10 bases. CDR1 and CDR2 from the germline V gene are KGHSH and LQKENI. V gave up 1 base and J gave up 2 bases; unmatched junction bases: 3. This CDR3 is 16 amino acids long.

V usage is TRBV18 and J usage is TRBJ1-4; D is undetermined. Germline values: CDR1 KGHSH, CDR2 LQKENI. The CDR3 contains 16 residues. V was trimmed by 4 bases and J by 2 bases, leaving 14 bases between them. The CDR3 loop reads CASSRDTIVTNEKLFF. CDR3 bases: TGTGCCAGCTCACGCGACACGATCGTCACTAATGAAAAACTGTTTTTT.

The CDR3 DNA follows: TGTGCCAGCAGCTTCCAACCTAGCGGGGGAACCCATGAGCAGTTCTTC. Its protein is CASSFQPSGGTHEQFF. The J gene is TRBJ2-1, the V gene TRBV5-6, with 10 bases fitting TRBD2. Germline loops: CDR1 SGHDT, CDR2 YYEEEE. CDR3 length equals 16 residues. Germline trimming cut 2 bases from V and 8 bases from J; bases unmatched to any gene: 10.

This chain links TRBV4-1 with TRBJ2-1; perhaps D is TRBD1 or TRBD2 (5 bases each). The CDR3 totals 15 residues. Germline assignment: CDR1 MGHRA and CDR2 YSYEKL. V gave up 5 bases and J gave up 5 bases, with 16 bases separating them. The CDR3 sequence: CASSERGGSNNEQFF. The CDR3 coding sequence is TGCGCCAGCAGCGAGAGGGGCGGGTCTAACAATGAGCAGTTCTTC.

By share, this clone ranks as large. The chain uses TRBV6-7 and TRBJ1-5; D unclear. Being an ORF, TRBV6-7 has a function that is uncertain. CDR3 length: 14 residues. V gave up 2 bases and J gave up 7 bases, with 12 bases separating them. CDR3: CASSYSRGFQPQHF. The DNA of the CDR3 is TGTGCCAGCAGTTACAGCCGGGGTTTCCAGCCCCAGCATTTT.

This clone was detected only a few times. For the CDR3, the DNA is TGTGCCAGCAGCTTTATTACGGGACAGGGGGCCTACGAGCAGTACTTC. As protein: CASSFITGQGAYEQYF. The gene calls are TRBV27 and TRBJ2-7; 11 bases line up with TRBD1. This CDR3 contains 16 residues. Germline V CDR1 and CDR2: MNHEY, SMNVEV (reference sequence). Trimming removed 6 bases from V and 2 bases from J; junction bases left unmatched: 9.